The 5 T cell receptor beta chains below were found in one sample sequenced in a study of T cells in women clearing cervical HPV infection. Assay: immunoSEQ multiplex PCR; the TCRdb copy retains only in-frame clones and omits some. This listing includes 25,000 to 30,000 clones. Material: blood buffy coat. The origin of the receptors is a woman aged 18 to 75 with a cervical HPV16 infection that either progressed to CIN3+ or cleared (not recorded which).

CDR3 DNA (partial): TGTGCCAGCAGCCGTGACATTCATAACACCTACGAG. It codes for CASSRDIHNTYE. The CDR3 in its entirety is CASSRDIHNTYEQYF. The chain joins TRBV5-6 to TRBJ2-7; no reliable D call. The CDR3 is cut off 3 residues early in the read; its end comes from the germline J gene. CDR3 length equals 15 residues. Germline lookup yields CDR1 SGHDT and CDR2 YYEEEE. The V gene lost 4 bases and the J gene lost 2 bases, with 16 bases spanning the gap. Using reference TRBV5-6 and TRBJ2-7 for the parts outside the CDR3, the full variable domain is DAGVTQSPTHLIKTRGQQVTLRCSPKSGHDTVSWYQQALGQGPQFIFQYYEEEERQRGNFPDRFSGHQFPNYSSELNVNALLLGDSALYLCASSRDIHNTYEQYFGPGTRLTVT.

About this clone itself: Coverage ceases 3 residues before the CDR3 finishes, and the germline J gene fills in the end. The chain links TRBV6-2 or TRBV6-3 to TRBJ1-6, with TRBD1 matching 7 bases. The germline gives CDR1 MNHEY, CDR2 SVGEGT. The CDR3 spans 13 residues. V lost 7 bases, J lost 9 bases, and 6 bases stayed unmatched. The CDR3 bases that were read are TGTGCCAGCACCCCGACAGGGACTTCACCC. As protein: CASTPTGTSP. The full CDR3 is CASTPTGTSPLHF.

On this clone itself: An end of the junction does not agree with germline; a read error may underlie this. The CDR3 end lies 3 residues beyond the end of the read and is filled in from the germline J gene. V and J are TRBV7-6 and TRBJ2-7; no definite D call. Germline V gene data show CDR1 as SGHVS and CDR2 as FNYEAQ. This CDR3 has 14 residues. CDR3 protein: CASNLESGSYEQYF. CDR3 DNA (partial): TGTGCCAGCAACTTAGAATCCGGTTCCTACGAG.

About this clone: The missing CDR3 end, 3 residues past where the read stops, is filled in from the germline J gene. The chain carries TRBV6-2 or TRBV6-3 and TRBJ1-5; TRBD1 might be the D (6 bases). With 2 bases removed from V and 6 bases from J, the gap between germline ends came to 14 bases. Germline V gene data show CDR1 as MNHEY and CDR2 as SVGEGT. This CDR3 region has 15 residues. CDR3 amino acids: CASSYHRVLGQPQHF. The CDR3 bases that were read are TGTGCCAGCAGTTACCACAGGGTTTTGGGTCAGCCC.

The CDR3 spells CASSVAWEGTQYF. The DNA read from the CDR3 is TGTGCCAGCAGCGTAGCTTGGGAGGGGACG. J is TRBJ2-3 and V is TRBV9, with 7 bases that match TRBD2. The read ends 3 residues shy of where the CDR3 ends; the end is completed using the germline J gene. This CDR3 contains 13 residues. Per the germline V gene, CDR1 is SGDLS and CDR2 is YYNGEE.